This T cell receptor beta chain originates from a study of blood T cell repertoires in COVID-19 (dated by TCRdb to the early 2020s). For the wider study: The collaborator samples originated in the United States, Italy and Spain and spanned the acute and convalescent phases of COVID-19. The prospective study material was composed of cDNA or gDNA derived from T cells, B-cell-depleted T cells, or PBMCs. Nearly every sample came with metadata listing a de-identified subject ID, COVID-19 status, age in years and sex. A freely available public database, intended as a resource for researchers studying the immune response to SARS-CoV-2, is where the repertoires were released. Where available, HLA class I and class II types were obtained from metadata supplied by the sample provider rather than from assay-based typing. The samples were drawn from two sources: the first 160 participants of the ongoing ImmuneRACE study, and over 1,000 subjects contributed by 6 global collaborators. Subjects who had been exposed to COVID-19, were actively infected with it, or had recovered from it provided the deeply sampled blood TCRbeta repertoires that made up the dataset.

TCRbeta CDR3 regions were amplified from genomic DNA using the immunoSEQ Assay, a bias-controlled multiplex PCR. The paper's processing steps were these. Within the assay, amplification of reference gene primers was used to estimate how many nucleated cells each sample contained. To quantify the absolute abundance of each unique TCRbeta CDR3 rearrangement, sequence reads were collapsed and filtered. For each sample, productive Simpson clonality was calculated as the square root of Simpson's diversity index over productive rearrangements. This is the immuneACCESS table as TCRdb keeps it, with only in-frame sequences that have V and J called. A part of the clones is gone; compared with another copy, unresolved V genes explain less than half, and the rest is unexplained. V, J and clone size are those of that table, while D and trimming were read from the DNA. A total of roughly 220,000 clones appear in this sample, about four fifths of them only once. The ten largest make up 7.5% of the sample.

Notes on this clone: It lacks a known antigen. Base qualities are not provided; no much larger clone lies one nucleotide away.

One collaborating source in Seattle enrolled patients while the patients were actively infected and followed the patients over time throughout the course of disease. The collaborating institutions used their own protocols to collect whole blood in K2EDTA tubes. For TCRbeta analysis, collaborators shipped samples in one of three forms: frozen whole blood, isolated PBMCs, or DNA extracted from either of those sample types. Results the study describes overall, beyond this receptor: Clinical and demographic metadata were provided uncurated, with the amount varying by source and participant.

From the cysteine up to the phenylalanine, the CDR3 has a length of 13 residues. Kept here is only the CDR3 DNA, which spans 39 bases and is read in frame from base 1. The germline V gene yields SNHLY for CDR1 and FYNNEI for CDR2. The germline V end is reduced by 8 bases and the J end by 2 bases; junction bases left unmatched: 3. Here the chain combines TRBV2 and TRBJ2-7, and 10 bases in between align with TRBD2. The TCR sequence derives from a woman older than 75 with COVID-19, enrolled during active disease. Sequences were obtained from peripheral blood. The nucleotide sequence is given as TGTGCCAGCCGACTAGCGGGTACCTACGAGCAGTACTTC. Translated, it reads CASRLAGTYEQYF. The entire variable domain, with the stretches around the CDR3 drawn from the reference TRBV2 and TRBJ2-7 proteins, is EPEVTQTPSHQVTQMGQEVILRCVPISNHLYFYWYRQILGQKVEFLVSFYNNEISEKSEIFDDQFSVERPDGSNFTLKIRSTKLEDSAMYFCASRLAGTYEQYFGPGTRLTVT.